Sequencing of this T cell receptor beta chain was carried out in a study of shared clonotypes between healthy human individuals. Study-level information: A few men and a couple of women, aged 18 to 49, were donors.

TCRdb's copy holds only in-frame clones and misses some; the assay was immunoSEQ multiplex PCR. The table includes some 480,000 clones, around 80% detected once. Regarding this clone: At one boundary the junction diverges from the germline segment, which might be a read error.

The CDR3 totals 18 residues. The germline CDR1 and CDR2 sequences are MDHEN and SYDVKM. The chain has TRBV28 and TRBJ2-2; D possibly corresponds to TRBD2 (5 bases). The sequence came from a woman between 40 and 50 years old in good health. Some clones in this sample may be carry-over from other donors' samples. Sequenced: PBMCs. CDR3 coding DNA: TGTGCCAGCAGTCTCCCCCCCCGGACTCAAGCGAACCCCGGGGAGCTGTTTTTT. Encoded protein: CASSLPPRTQANPGELFF.